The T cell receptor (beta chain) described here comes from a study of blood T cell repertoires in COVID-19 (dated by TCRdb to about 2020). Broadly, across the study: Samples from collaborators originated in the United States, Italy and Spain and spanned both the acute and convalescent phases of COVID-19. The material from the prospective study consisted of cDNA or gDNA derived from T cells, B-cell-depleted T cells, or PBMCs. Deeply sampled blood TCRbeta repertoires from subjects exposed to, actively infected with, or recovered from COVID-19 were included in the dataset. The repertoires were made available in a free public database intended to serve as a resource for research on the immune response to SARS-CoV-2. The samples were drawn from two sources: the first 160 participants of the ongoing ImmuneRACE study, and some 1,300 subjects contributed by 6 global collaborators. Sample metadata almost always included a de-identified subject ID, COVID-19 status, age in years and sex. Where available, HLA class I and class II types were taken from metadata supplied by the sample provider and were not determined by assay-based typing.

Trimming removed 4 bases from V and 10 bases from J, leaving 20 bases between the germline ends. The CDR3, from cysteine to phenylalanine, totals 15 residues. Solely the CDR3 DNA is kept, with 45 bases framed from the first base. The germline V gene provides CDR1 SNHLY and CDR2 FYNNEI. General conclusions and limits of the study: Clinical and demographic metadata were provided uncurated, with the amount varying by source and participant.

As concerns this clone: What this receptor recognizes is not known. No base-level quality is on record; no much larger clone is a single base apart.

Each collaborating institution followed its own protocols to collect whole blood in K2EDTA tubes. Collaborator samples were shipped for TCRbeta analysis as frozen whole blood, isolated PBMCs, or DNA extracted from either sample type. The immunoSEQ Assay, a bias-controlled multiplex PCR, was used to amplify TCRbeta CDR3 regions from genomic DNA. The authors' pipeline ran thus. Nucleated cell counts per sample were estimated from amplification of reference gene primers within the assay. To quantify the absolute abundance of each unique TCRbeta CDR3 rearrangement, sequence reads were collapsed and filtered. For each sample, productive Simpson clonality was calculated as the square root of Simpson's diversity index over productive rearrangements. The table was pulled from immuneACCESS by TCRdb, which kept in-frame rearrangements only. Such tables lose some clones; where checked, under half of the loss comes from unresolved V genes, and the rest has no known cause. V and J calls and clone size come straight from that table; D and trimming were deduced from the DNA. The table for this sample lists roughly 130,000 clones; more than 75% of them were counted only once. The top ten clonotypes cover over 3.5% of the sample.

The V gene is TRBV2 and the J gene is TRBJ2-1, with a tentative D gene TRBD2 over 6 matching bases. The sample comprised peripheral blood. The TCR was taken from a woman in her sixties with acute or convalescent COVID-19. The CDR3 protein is CASSGRDFSNGEQFF. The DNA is TGTGCCAGCAGTGGCCGGGACTTCTCAAACGGGGAGCAGTTCTTC.